The 8 T cell receptor beta chains below come from one sample, sequenced in a study of human T cells and chemical hapten exposure. The time point: patch test 1, 2 weeks after DPC sensitization. As to treatment: therapeutic diphenylcyclopropenone sensitization with weekly scalp DPC. In TCRdb, the RACE reads were re-called with MiXCR into one record per CDR3 protein. The profile covers some 400,000 distinct CDR3 sequences, with 4.8% appearing a single time and approximately 2.3% taken by the ten largest. The sample here was whole blood, taken in connection with sensitization to the hapten diphenylcyclopropenone (DPC). Receptors were obtained from a woman aged 45-59 years with alopecia areata. Some clones in this sample may be carry-over from other donors' samples.

This clonotype was seen a handful of times. The CDR3: CASSALNTEAFF. The CDR3 DNA is TGTGCCAGCAGTGCCTTGAACACTGAAGCTTTCTTT. V usage is TRBV12-3 or TRBV12-4 and J usage is TRBJ1-1, with D unresolved. The V end lost 5 bases, the J end lost 0 bases, and 4 bases lay between the germline ends. This CDR3 is 12 amino acids long.

This clonotype was seen ten or more times. The chain couples TRBV15 to TRBJ2-1, with TRBD1 matching over 11 bases. The CDR3 is 16 amino acids. Germline CDR1 and CDR2: LNHNV and YYDKDF (reference sequence). Trimming took 5 bases from V and 6 from J; bases not matched to a gene: 9. The CDR3 spells CATSSPIGTGGNEQFF. The DNA of the CDR3 is TGTGCCACCAGCTCCCCGATTGGGACAGGGGGCAATGAGCAGTTCTTC.

This clonotype was detected a few times. This sequence joins TRBV29-1 and TRBJ1-5; D remains unclear. The V end lost 4 bases, the J end lost 1 base, and 8 bases lay between the germline ends. The length of the CDR3 is 13 residues. Germline V gene lookup returns CDR1 SQVTM and CDR2 ANQGSEA. The CDR3 spells CSVAGFSNQPQHF. The DNA for the CDR3 is TGCAGCGTTGCTGGTTTCAGCAATCAGCCCCAGCATTTT.

The chain recombines TRBV5-1 with TRBJ2-1, with a weak D call TRBD2 (5 bases). Between the trimmed V and J ends, which lost 0 bases and 7 bases, there was a span of 8 bases. This CDR3 region has 13 residues. CDR1 and CDR2 (germline): SGHRS, YFSETQ. The CDR3 sequence: CASSLAEGNEQFF. The CDR3 coding sequence is TGCGCCAGCAGCTTGGCCGAGGGTAATGAGCAGTTCTTC.

The chain carries TRBV9 and TRBJ2-1; perhaps TRBD1 as D (6 bases). Germline CDR1 is SGDLS and CDR2 is YYNGEE. The CDR3 consists of 16 residues. Trimming cost V 0 bases and J 4 bases, with 14 bases left between them. CDR3 protein: CASSVDVGAVYNEQFF. CDR3 bases: TGTGCCAGCAGCGTAGATGTGGGGGCGGTTTACAATGAGCAGTTCTTC. Full variable domain (missing parts from reference TRBV9 and TRBJ2-1): DSGVTQTPKHLITATGQRVTLRCSPRSGDLSVYWYQQSLDQGLQFLIQYYNGEERAKGNILERFSAQQFPDLHSELNLSSLELGDSALYFCASSVDVGAVYNEQFFGPGTRLTVL.

This clonotype showed up many times. A junction end diverges from the germline sequence, so it may reflect a read error. The genes are TRBV12-3 or TRBV12-4 and TRBJ2-1; D is perhaps TRBD1 (6 bases). This CDR3 contains 11 residues. This CDR3 reads CASSLDREGIF. As DNA, the CDR3 is TGTGCCAGCAGTTTAGACAGGGAAGGGATCTTC.

This clonotype was recorded at least ten times. This chain uses TRBV4-1 with TRBJ1-5; D not certain. The V gene lost 0 bases and the J gene lost 0 bases, with 9 bases spanning the gap. Germline assignment: CDR1 MGHRA and CDR2 YSYEKL. CDR3 length: 16 residues. The CDR3 bases are TGCGCCAGCAGCCAAGATCCGGACTTTAGCAATCAGCCCCAGCATTTT. Translating it yields CASSQDPDFSNQPQHF.

To note about this clonotype: A much larger clone differs from this one at a single base, so this may be a read error. The chain couples TRBV9 to TRBJ1-4, with TRBD1 matching 8 bases. V trimming: 10 bases; J trimming: 7 bases; junction bases outside the gene matches: 9. The germline CDR1 and CDR2 sequences are SGDLS and YYNGEE. This CDR3 is 13 amino acids long. This chain's CDR3 is CAGSSGTGEKLFF. CDR3 nucleotide sequence: TGTGCCGGCTCTTCCGGGACAGGTGAAAAACTGTTTTTT.